The 25 T cell receptor beta chains below come from one sample, sequenced in a study of control samples from healthy donors and cancer patients. Assay: immunoSEQ multiplex PCR; the TCRdb copy retains only in-frame clones and omits some. In the table there are about 130,000 clones, 80% to 95% of which are singletons. Sequenced material: blood. The receptors derive from a man between 18 and 29 years old in good health.

This rearrangement joins TRBV13 to TRBJ2-7; possible D gene TRBD2, 6 bases. V dropped 2 bases and J dropped 6 bases, with 14 bases sitting between them. This CDR3 contains 14 residues. Germline assignment: CDR1 PRHDT and CDR2 FYEKMQ (reference sequence). The CDR3 loop reads CASSLTYSGLEQYF. CDR3 in DNA: TGTGCCAGCAGCTTAACATACTCGGGACTCGAGCAGTACTTC.

V gene TRBV4-2 combines with J gene TRBJ2-1, with 10 bases identical to TRBD2. The CDR3 contains 16 residues. CDR1 and CDR2 from the germline V gene are LGHNA and YNFKEQ. V was pared by 1 base and J by 7 bases, with 7 bases of the junction left unmatched. CDR3 loop: CASSQVVASGSNEQFF. The CDR3 DNA sequence: TGTGCCAGCAGCCAAGTCGTAGCTAGCGGGAGTAATGAGCAGTTCTTC.

This clone has just one count. V usage is TRBV18 and J usage is TRBJ2-2; the D gene is possibly TRBD2 (5 bases). This CDR3 has 15 residues. The germline V and J ends were trimmed by 5 bases and 3 bases, with 13 bases remaining between them. Germline V gene data show CDR1 as KGHSH and CDR2 as LQKENI. The CDR3 bases are TGTGCCAGCTCAGCGGGTATTTCGGACACCGGGGAGCTGTTTTTT. Translated, it gives CASSAGISDTGELFF.

The table lists this clone with a count of one. This chain connects TRBV27 to TRBJ1-6; D not certain. The CDR3 runs 15 residues. V shed 7 bases and J shed 10 bases, with 20 bases lying between them. Germline lookup yields CDR1 MNHEY and CDR2 SMNVEV (reference sequence). CDR3 bases: TGTGCCAGCACCTCAATGGGGAGGACTGCGTCACCCCTCCACTTT. Its translation: CASTSMGRTASPLHF.

The J gene is TRBJ2-3, the V gene TRBV6-6; D is undetermined. The CDR3 extends over 13 amino acids. Trimming shortened V by 4 bases and J by 3 bases, and 8 bases separated the two germline ends. CDR1 and CDR2 from the germline V gene are MNHNY and SVGAGI (reference sequence). The CDR3 DNA sequence: TGTGCCAGCAGTTCCCCTAGAACAGATACGCAGTATTTT. It translates to CASSSPRTDTQYF.

The V and J genes are TRBV2 and TRBJ2-3; D not resolved. The CDR3 consists of 16 residues. The V end was cut by 3 bases, the J end by 1 base, with 14 bases between. Germline-derived CDR1 and CDR2 are SNHLY and FYNNEI. DNA of the CDR3: TGTGCCAGCAGTGACTTCGACCTCGTCGGCACAGATACGCAGTATTTT. It encodes CASSDFDLVGTDTQYF.

This rearrangement joins TRBV6-5 to TRBJ1-5; D perhaps matches TRBD1 (6 bases). The germline V and J ends were trimmed by 4 bases and 1 base, with 11 bases remaining between them. From germline, CDR1 is MNHEY and CDR2 SVGAGI. The CDR3 covers 15 residues. As DNA, the CDR3 is TGTGCCAGCAGTTTCCAGGGGAAAAGCAATCAGCCCCAGCATTTT. Translating gives CASSFQGKSNQPQHF.

This rearrangement joins TRBV7-3 to TRBJ2-2; D uncertain. Trimming left V 5 bases short and J 4 bases short, with 11 bases between. The CDR3 is 14 amino acids. Germline loops: CDR1 SGHTA, CDR2 FQGTGA. The CDR3 is CASSVKTLTGELFF. In DNA, the CDR3 is TGTGCCAGCAGCGTCAAGACCCTCACCGGGGAGCTGTTTTTT.

The chain links TRBV19 to TRBJ1-2, with D uncertain. The CDR3 extends over 14 amino acids. V was clipped by 3 bases and J by 3 bases, with 11 bases between them. CDR1 and CDR2 from the germline V gene are LNHDA and SQIVND (reference sequence). In nucleotides, the CDR3 is TGTGCCAGTAGTATCTGGGGATCGGACTATGGCTACACCTTC. This sequence encodes CASSIWGSDYGYTF.

V is TRBV14 and J is TRBJ1-1; D gene uncertain. Germline V CDR1 and CDR2: SGHDN, FVKESK. Trimming removed 4 bases from V and 0 bases from J, with 12 bases in between. The CDR3 contains 15 residues. This CDR3 is CASSPYSTVNTEAFF. The CDR3 DNA reads TGTGCCAGCAGCCCCTACTCCACGGTGAACACTGAAGCTTTCTTT.

This chain uses TRBV25-1 with TRBJ1-4, with D possibly matching TRBD1 (6 bases). The CDR3 is 15 residues long. V lost 0 bases to trimming and J lost 7 bases, with 12 bases between them. The germline V gene has CDR1 MGHDK and CDR2 SYGVNS. CDR3 residues: CASSEYGGGSEKLFF. In DNA form, the CDR3 reads TGTGCCAGCAGTGAATATGGAGGGGGTAGTGAAAAACTGTTTTTT.

As to this clone: The same CDR3 arises from other DNA sequences in this sample as well. The gene calls are TRBV6-5 and TRBJ2-1, with TRBD2 identical over 10 bases. This CDR3 has 14 residues. CDR1 is MNHEY, CDR2 SVGAGI, per germline. V gave up 0 bases and J gave up 7 bases; unmatched junction bases: 0. CDR3 region: CASSYSGLANEQFF. As DNA, the CDR3 is TGTGCCAGCAGTTACTCGGGACTAGCGAATGAGCAGTTCTTC.

The chain employs TRBV5-1 and TRBJ2-7; TRBD2 agrees at 7 bases. Germline CDR1 reads SGHRS; CDR2 reads YFSETQ. The CDR3 is 16 amino acids. The junction had 7 bases not matched to a gene; V was cut back by 0 bases and J by 1 base. Written as DNA, the CDR3 is TGCGCCAGCAGCTTGGGTCCTAGCGGAGGATCCTACGAGCAGTACGTC. Encoded protein: CASSLGPSGGSYEQYV.

This rearrangement joins TRBV5-6 to TRBJ2-7; TRBD2 agrees at 11 bases. CDR1 and CDR2 from the germline V gene are SGHDT and YYEEEE. The length of the CDR3 is 16 residues. The trim removed 0 bases at V and 1 base at J, leaving 3 bases unmatched. The CDR3 nucleotides read TGTGCCAGCAGCTTGGGGACTAGCGGGCCTTCCTACGAGCAGTACGTC. It specifies CASSLGTSGPSYEQYV.

J is TRBJ2-1 and V is TRBV6-5; TRBD2 agrees at 8 bases. The CDR3 covers 16 residues. The germline gives CDR1 MNHEY, CDR2 SVGAGI. The J segment lost 5 bases and the V segment lost 0 bases, leaving 6 bases of the junction unmatched. Written as DNA, the CDR3 is TGTGCCAGCAGTTACTCGAAAACGGGAGGGGACAATGAGCAGTTCTTC. It encodes CASSYSKTGGDNEQFF.

This clone was seen once. The V call is TRBV24-1, the J call TRBJ2-1; 9 nucleotides align to TRBD1. The germline V gene encodes CDR1 KGHDR and CDR2 SFDVKD. The V segment lost 4 bases and the J segment 7 bases; nucleotides outside the gene matches: 13. The CDR3 has 17 amino acids. The CDR3 region is CATSDSSGTGLLNEQFF. The CDR3 bases are TGTGCCACCAGTGACTCCTCCGGGACAGGGCTCCTAAATGAGCAGTTCTTC.

This chain joins TRBV19 and TRBJ1-5; TRBD1 matches at 7 bases. With 7 bases clipped from V and 9 bases from J, the junction kept 9 bases outside the gene matches. Germline V gives CDR1 LNHDA, CDR2 SQIVND (reference sequence). The CDR3 runs to 13 residues. The chain's CDR3 is CASTKETGPPQHF. The DNA for the CDR3 is TGTGCCAGTACCAAAGAGACAGGGCCGCCCCAGCATTTT.

The chain joins TRBV27 to TRBJ1-4, with D uncertain. V was cut by 8 bases and J by 0 bases, with 10 bases left in between. The CDR3 extends over 14 amino acids. The V gene's germline CDR1 is MNHEY and CDR2 SMNVEV (reference sequence). As DNA, the CDR3 is TGTGCCAGCCGCGATTCCGCAACTAATGAAAAACTGTTTTTT. Translation gives CASRDSATNEKLFF.

This clone occurred a few times. The chain has TRBV4-3 and TRBJ2-1; 11 nucleotides match TRBD2. With V trimmed by 0 bases and J by 3 bases, 7 bases remained unmatched. In germline, CDR1 is LGHNA, CDR2 YSLEER. This CDR3 is 18 amino acids long. The DNA for the CDR3 is TGCGCCAGCAGCCAAGATCCCCTAGCGGGAGGACTCTACAATGAGCAGTTCTTC. Translated, it gives CASSQDPLAGGLYNEQFF.

This sequence joins TRBV19 and TRBJ1-5; TRBD1 aligns across 7 bases. From germline, CDR1 is LNHDA and CDR2 SQIVND (reference sequence). V lost 0 bases to trimming and J lost 7 bases; unmatched junction nucleotides: 12. The CDR3 extends over 17 amino acids. The CDR3 nucleotides are TGTGCCAGTAGTATAGATGGGGTAACAGGGGCTGGCCAGCCCCAGCATTTT. This sequence encodes CASSIDGVTGAGQPQHF.

This clone was picked up a small number of times. The rearrangement uses TRBV19 and TRBJ2-7; 7 nucleotides align to TRBD2. V lost 3 bases, J lost 5 bases, and 7 bases stayed unmatched. CDR1 is LNHDA and CDR2 is SQIVND in the germline V gene (reference sequence). CDR3 length: 14 residues. In DNA, the CDR3 is TGTGCCAGTAGTATGAAGGTCAGCGGGGACGAGCAGTACTTC. It encodes CASSMKVSGDEQYF.

The chain has TRBV11-2 and TRBJ2-7, with a tentative D call TRBD2 (6 bases). This CDR3 contains 13 residues. Germline V gene data show CDR1 as SGHAT and CDR2 as FQNNGV. Trimming took 2 bases from V and 6 from J, leaving 11 bases between them. CDR3 nucleotides: TGTGCCAGCAGCTTATGGGACTCCGGCGAGCAGTACGTC. This codes for CASSLWDSGEQYV.

This clone appeared a single time. The chain links TRBV4-1 to TRBJ2-1, with 10 bases aligning to TRBD2. V shed 0 bases and J 6 bases; nucleotides not matched to a gene: 8. CDR3 length: 17 residues. Germline V gene data show CDR1 as MGHRA and CDR2 as YSYEKL. In nucleotides, the CDR3 is TGCGCCAGCAGCCAAGACGTCGGACTAGCGGACGTCAATGAGCAGTTCTTC. As protein: CASSQDVGLADVNEQFF.

The rearrangement joins TRBV5-1 to TRBJ2-2; D is uncertain. The CDR3 has 13 residues. CDR1 SGHRS and CDR2 YFSETQ come from the germline V gene. V dropped 6 bases and J dropped 4 bases, with 10 bases sitting between them. CDR3 residues: CASTGAGTGELFF. CDR3 nucleotide sequence: TGCGCCAGCACAGGAGCTGGCACCGGGGAGCTGTTTTTT. Together with reference TRBV5-1 and TRBJ2-2, the CDR3 gives the full variable domain: KAGVTQTPRYLIKTRGQQVTLSCSPISGHRSVSWYQQTPGQGLQFLFEYFSETQRNKGNFPGRFSGRQFSNSRSEMNVSTLELGDSALYLCASTGAGTGELFFGEGSRLTVL.

This clone was seen once. The chain combines TRBV29-1 with TRBJ1-1; D might be TRBD1 (5 bases). V dropped 6 bases and J dropped 6 bases, with 17 bases sitting between them. CDR1 and CDR2 from the germline V gene are SQVTM and ANQGSEA. The CDR3 has 13 amino acids. CDR3 sequence (DNA): TGCAGCGTAGCGCGAGTTCAGGGTGCTGAAGCTTTCTTT. Encoded protein: CSVARVQGAEAFF.